Listed below are T cell receptor beta chains from one sample, sequenced in a study of shared clonotypes between healthy human individuals. Some clones are missing from TCRdb's copy, which holds only in-frame ones; the method was immunoSEQ multiplex PCR. The sample lists 2 million to 2.5 million clones, 85% to 95% occurring once. Sequenced material: naive CD4+ T cells from PBMCs. The receptor source for this set is a man younger than 30 in good health. Some clones in this sample may be carry-over from other donors' samples. Both conserved end residues are part of each CDR3. D genes are given only for firm matches. The size entry is marked missing in some rows and otherwise reads once, few, many or a size class.

v_gene: TRBV30; abundance: -; j_gene: TRBJ2-1; d_gene: TRBD2; CDR3nt: TGTGCCTGGAGGACTAGCGGGAGTTTCAATGAGCAGTTCTTC; CDR3aa: CAWRTSGSFNEQFF
v_gene: TRBV27; abundance: -; j_gene: TRBJ1-4; d_gene: -; CDR3nt: TGTGCCAGCAGTCCCCGGGACCTTGCTGAAAAACTGTTTTTT; CDR3aa: CASSPRDLAEKLFF
v_gene: TRBV6-1; abundance: once; j_gene: TRBJ1-5; d_gene: -; CDR3nt: TGTGCCAGCAGTGAAGCTGGTGTGGTTACCTTCAATCAGCCCCAGCATTTT; CDR3aa: CASSEAGVVTFNQPQHF
v_gene: TRBV7-3; abundance: -; j_gene: TRBJ2-7; d_gene: TRBD2; CDR3nt: TGTGCCAGCAGTACCTCTGGACTAGCGGGTTCCGAGCAGTACTTC; CDR3aa: CASSTSGLAGSEQYF
v_gene: TRBV6-1; abundance: once; j_gene: TRBJ2-7; d_gene: TRBD2; CDR3nt: TGTGCCAGCAGTGAAGAGGCTAGCGGGGGATTCTCCTACGAGCAGTACTTC; CDR3aa: CASSEEASGGFSYEQYF
v_gene: TRBV19; abundance: -; j_gene: TRBJ2-6; d_gene: -; CDR3nt: TGTGCCAGTAGTATAATGGGGACTGGGGCCAACGTCCTGACTTTC; CDR3aa: CASSIMGTGANVLTF
v_gene: TRBV10-3; abundance: few; j_gene: TRBJ1-1; d_gene: -; CDR3nt: TGTGCCACTAAGAAGGGGACTGAAGCTTTCTTT; CDR3aa: CATKKGTEAFF
v_gene: TRBV7-2; abundance: -; j_gene: TRBJ2-1; d_gene: -; CDR3nt: TGTGCCAGCAGCCTGATCAGAATAGCGGATCACAATGAGCAGTTCTTC; CDR3aa: CASSLIRIADHNEQFF
v_gene: TRBV6-5; abundance: once; j_gene: TRBJ2-3; d_gene: -; CDR3nt: TGTGCCAGCAGTTACTCCGGCCTCACAGATACGCAGTATTTT; CDR3aa: CASSYSGLTDTQYF
v_gene: TRBV7-9; abundance: -; j_gene: TRBJ1-2; d_gene: -; CDR3nt: TGTGCCAGCAGCGCGGACAGCAACTATGGCTACACCTTC; CDR3aa: CASSADSNYGYTF
v_gene: TRBV27; abundance: -; j_gene: TRBJ2-7; d_gene: TRBD2; CDR3nt: TGTGCCAGCAGTTTGGGTAGTCGATGGCTAGCGGACCAGTACGAGCAGTACTTC; CDR3aa: CASSLGSRWLADQYEQYF
v_gene: TRBV9; abundance: -; j_gene: TRBJ2-7; d_gene: TRBD2; CDR3nt: TGTGCCAGCAGCGCCGGACTAGCGGGTCAGTCCTACGAGCAGTACTTC; CDR3aa: CASSAGLAGQSYEQYF
v_gene: TRBV10-3; abundance: -; j_gene: TRBJ2-2; d_gene: TRBD2; CDR3nt: TGTGCCATCAGACTCACTAGCGGGAGTGGGACCGGGGAGCTGTTTTTT; CDR3aa: CAIRLTSGSGTGELFF
v_gene: TRBV18; abundance: -; j_gene: TRBJ2-7; d_gene: TRBD1; CDR3nt: TGTGCCAGCTCGGAAGTTCAGGGGGTGGGCTACGAGCAGTACTTC; CDR3aa: CASSEVQGVGYEQYF
v_gene: TRBV7-6; abundance: -; j_gene: TRBJ2-1; d_gene: TRBD1; CDR3nt: TGTGCCAGCAGCCCCGACAGGGTGGATCTCAATGAGCAGTTCTTC; CDR3aa: CASSPDRVDLNEQFF
v_gene: TRBV14; abundance: once; j_gene: TRBJ2-7; d_gene: -; CDR3nt: TGTGCCAGCAGCCAAGATCTACTGAGCTCCTACGAGCAGTACTTC; CDR3aa: CASSQDLLSSYEQYF
v_gene: TRBV10-1; abundance: -; j_gene: TRBJ2-7; d_gene: TRBD2; CDR3nt: TGCGCCAGCAGTTTACTAGCGGGAGCCGAGCAGTACTTC; CDR3aa: CASSLLAGAEQYF
v_gene: TRBV28; abundance: -; j_gene: TRBJ1-2; d_gene: -; CDR3nt: TGTGCCAGCAGTGGGCATGACTATGGCTACACCTTC; CDR3aa: CASSGHDYGYTF
v_gene: TRBV7-2; abundance: -; j_gene: TRBJ2-7; d_gene: -; CDR3nt: TGTGCCAGCAGCTTAATGAGGGGCTGGTACGAGCAGTACTTC; CDR3aa: CASSLMRGWYEQYF
v_gene: TRBV5-4; abundance: -; j_gene: TRBJ2-2; d_gene: -; CDR3nt: TGTGCCAGCAGCGCCGAGACTTACACCGGGGAGCTGTTTTTT; CDR3aa: CASSAETYTGELFF
v_gene: TRBV5-4; abundance: -; j_gene: TRBJ1-2; d_gene: -; CDR3nt: TGTGCCAGCAGCTTAGGCGGGGCTGGCTACACCTTC; CDR3aa: CASSLGGAGYTF
v_gene: TRBV29-1; abundance: -; j_gene: TRBJ2-7; d_gene: TRBD1; CDR3nt: TGCAGCGCATCCGGGACAGCGTACGAGCAGTACTTC; CDR3aa: CSASGTAYEQYF
v_gene: TRBV9; abundance: -; j_gene: TRBJ1-3; d_gene: -; CDR3nt: TGTGCCAGCAGCGCCCCAGGGGCTCTGGGAAACACCATATATTTT; CDR3aa: CASSAPGALGNTIYF
v_gene: TRBV2; abundance: -; j_gene: TRBJ1-5; d_gene: -; CDR3nt: TGTGCCAGCAGTGACAGATCCCATCAGCCCCAGCATTTT; CDR3aa: CASSDRSHQPQHF
v_gene: TRBV5-1; abundance: -; j_gene: TRBJ1-4; d_gene: -; CDR3nt: TGCGCCAGCAGCTTGGTGGCGGGCAGTGTGACGGAAAAACTGTTTTTT; CDR3aa: CASSLVAGSVTEKLFF
v_gene: TRBV5-1; abundance: -; j_gene: TRBJ2-2; d_gene: -; CDR3nt: TGCGCCAGCAGCTTGGGCTTTGACACCGGGGAGCTGTTTTTT; CDR3aa: CASSLGFDTGELFF
v_gene: TRBV5-8; abundance: -; j_gene: TRBJ1-2; d_gene: -; CDR3nt: TGTGCCAGCAGCCCGGGGGGGATTCTCCGCTATGGCTACACCTTC; CDR3aa: CASSPGGILRYGYTF
v_gene: TRBV11-2; abundance: -; j_gene: TRBJ2-5; d_gene: TRBD2; CDR3nt: TGTGCCAGCAGCTTAGGTCAGCGGGGGTCTCGGGAGACCCAGTACTTC; CDR3aa: CASSLGQRGSRETQYF
v_gene: TRBV9; abundance: -; j_gene: TRBJ1-6; d_gene: TRBD1; CDR3nt: TGTGCCAGCAGCCCAGGGGGACAGGTTAATTCACCCCTCCACTTT; CDR3aa: CASSPGGQVNSPLHF
v_gene: TRBV10-1; abundance: -; j_gene: TRBJ2-7; d_gene: -; CDR3nt: TGCGCCAGCAGGTTGGTATTACGGGGCCACGGGGCCGTCTACGAGCAGTACTTC; CDR3aa: CASRLVLRGHGAVYEQYF
v_gene: TRBV4-2; abundance: -; j_gene: TRBJ1-6; d_gene: -; CDR3nt: TGTGCCAGCAGCCAAGTGAGTGGGCAGGAAGATTCACCCCTCCACTTT; CDR3aa: CASSQVSGQEDSPLHF
v_gene: TRBV12-5; abundance: -; j_gene: TRBJ2-7; d_gene: -; CDR3nt: TGTGCTAGTGGTTCCCGGTACTACGAGCAGTACTTC; CDR3aa: CASGSRYYEQYF
v_gene: TRBV7-3; abundance: -; j_gene: TRBJ2-1; d_gene: -; CDR3nt: TGTGCCAGCAGCTCCAGCGGTTGGCCCTACAATGAGCAGTTCTTC; CDR3aa: CASSSSGWPYNEQFF
v_gene: TRBV25-1; abundance: -; j_gene: TRBJ2-7; d_gene: TRBD2; CDR3nt: TGTGCCAGCAGACTAGCGGGAGGGTACGAGCAGTACTTC; CDR3aa: CASRLAGGYEQYF
v_gene: TRBV25-1; abundance: -; j_gene: TRBJ2-3; d_gene: -; CDR3nt: TGTGCCAGCAGGACCAACTTAGGGCGGGGAGGAGATACGCAGTATTTT; CDR3aa: CASRTNLGRGGDTQYF
v_gene: TRBV7-9; abundance: -; j_gene: TRBJ2-7; d_gene: -; CDR3nt: TGTGCCAGCAGCCCAATGGGCGAGCAGTACTTC; CDR3aa: CASSPMGEQYF
v_gene: TRBV6-6; abundance: -; j_gene: TRBJ1-4; d_gene: -; CDR3nt: TGTGCCAGCAGCTACGGAGGGGCAACTAATGAAAAACTGTTTTTT; CDR3aa: CASSYGGATNEKLFF
v_gene: TRBV28; abundance: -; j_gene: TRBJ1-4; d_gene: -; CDR3nt: TGTGCCAGCAGTTTACCCAGGGCAATGTTTGCTGAAAAACTGTTTTTT; CDR3aa: CASSLPRAMFAEKLFF
v_gene: TRBV7-9; abundance: -; j_gene: TRBJ2-5; d_gene: -; CDR3nt: TGTGCCAGCAGCTTAGATTTTCACAGGGAGGAGACCCAGTACTTC; CDR3aa: CASSLDFHREETQYF
v_gene: TRBV27; abundance: -; j_gene: TRBJ2-7; d_gene: -; CDR3nt: TGTGCCAGCAGACGAACAGGAATCCCCGCCTACGAGCAGTACTTC; CDR3aa: CASRRTGIPAYEQYF
v_gene: TRBV9; abundance: -; j_gene: TRBJ2-5; d_gene: TRBD2; CDR3nt: TGTGCCAGCAGCGTAGGGGGGAGGGGACCGGAGACCCAGTACTTC; CDR3aa: CASSVGGRGPETQYF